Below are 21 T cell receptor beta chains sequenced from a single sample in a study of cytomegalovirus exposure and HLA in healthy donors. Primers included in the PCR were 60 Vbeta and 13 Jbeta primers. Only in-frame clones appear in the TCRdb table, and some are missing; sequencing was by immunoSEQ multiplex PCR. Here the sample spans 150,000 to 200,000 clones, roughly 79% being singletons. The sequencing input was PBMCs. These TCRs come from a man in his late teens or twenties in good health and CMV-seropositive.

This clone was seen a handful of times. This rearrangement joins TRBV27 to TRBJ2-7, with TRBD1 matching 8 bases. CDR3 size: 16 residues. The V gene end was trimmed by 8 bases and the J gene end by 4 bases; junction bases not matched to a gene: 16. Germline loops: CDR1 MNHEY, CDR2 SMNVEV (reference sequence). In nucleotides, the CDR3 is TGTGCCAGCCGAGGGACGGACAGGGAAGGACCGTACGAGCAGTACTTC. Its translation: CASRGTDREGPYEQYF.

The gene calls are TRBV9 and TRBJ2-3, with 9 bases aligning to TRBD2. The V segment lost 3 bases and the J segment 0 bases; nucleotides outside the gene matches: 5. The germline CDR1 and CDR2 sequences are SGDLS and YYNGEE. The length of the CDR3 is 16 residues. The CDR3 loop reads CASSATSGTSTDTQYF. In DNA, the CDR3 is TGTGCCAGCAGCGCGACTAGCGGAACTAGCACAGATACGCAGTATTTT.

The genes are TRBV30 and TRBJ1-5; D unclear. Germline CDR1 and CDR2: GTSNPN and SVGIG (reference sequence). V lost 4 bases, J lost 1 base, and 14 bases lay in between. This CDR3 spans 15 amino acids. CDR3 sequence reads: CAWTTGSQSNQPQHF. The CDR3 region has the DNA TGTGCCTGGACGACGGGGTCTCAAAGCAATCAGCCCCAGCATTTT. The full variable domain, in which reference TRBV30 and TRBJ1-5 provide the parts outside the CDR3, is SQTIHQWPATLVQPVGSPLSLECTVEGTSNPNLYWYRQAAGRGLQLLFYSVGIGQISSEVPQNLSASRPQDRQFILSSKKLLLSDSGFYLCAWTTGSQSNQPQHFGDGTRLSIL.

This rearrangement joins TRBV27 to TRBJ2-7, with TRBD1 matching over 7 bases. This CDR3 has 15 amino acids. V was clipped by 0 bases and J by 2 bases; unmatched bases: 4. The germline CDR1 and CDR2 sequences are MNHEY and SMNVEV (reference sequence). CDR3 residues: CASSLSPGGPYEQYF. The CDR3 DNA reads TGTGCCAGCAGTTTATCTCCAGGGGGTCCCTACGAGCAGTACTTC.

The rearrangement joins TRBV19 to TRBJ1-1; TRBD1 matches at 7 bases. Trimming cost V 7 bases and J 0 bases; bases outside gene matches: 8. Germline CDR1 is LNHDA and CDR2 is SQIVND (reference sequence). The CDR3 covers 15 residues. The chain's CDR3 is CASTLTGIMNTEAFF. The DNA for the CDR3 is TGTGCCAGTACTTTGACAGGGATCATGAACACTGAAGCTTTCTTT.

This chain connects TRBV7-6 to TRBJ1-5; D remains unclear. The germline V and J ends were trimmed by 3 bases and 0 bases, with 6 bases remaining between them. Per the germline V gene, CDR1 is SGHVS and CDR2 is FNYEAQ. The CDR3 runs 14 residues. The DNA of the CDR3 is TGTGCCAGCAGCTTGGAGTATAGCAATCAGCCCCAGCATTTT. Translated: CASSLEYSNQPQHF.

Only a few counts were recorded for this clone. The rearrangement joins TRBV28 to TRBJ1-1; tentative D call: TRBD1 (5 bases). The germline V and J ends were trimmed by 4 bases and 4 bases, with 13 bases remaining between them. This CDR3 spans 14 amino acids. Germline lookup yields CDR1 MDHEN and CDR2 SYDVKM. The CDR3 bases are TGTGCCAGCAGTTCCTTGGGGGGTACCACTGAAGCTTTCTTT. This translates into CASSSLGGTTEAFF.

The chain recombines TRBV7-2 with TRBJ1-1, with 8 bases identical to TRBD1. The junction had 4 bases not matched to a gene; V was cut back by 3 bases and J by 7 bases. The germline CDR1 and CDR2 sequences are SGHTA and FQGNSA. The CDR3 consists of 13 residues. The CDR3 region is CASSLTGVVEAFF. In nucleotides, the CDR3 is TGTGCCAGCAGCTTGACAGGGGTTGTTGAAGCTTTCTTT. Filled out from reference TRBV7-2 and TRBJ1-1, the complete variable domain reads GAGVSQSPSNKVTEKGKDVELRCDPISGHTALYWYRQSLGQGLEFLIYFQGNSAPDKSGLPSDRFSAERTGGSVSTLTIQRTQQEDSAVYLCASSLTGVVEAFFGQGTRLTVV.

This clone was recorded only once. V and J are TRBV4-3 and TRBJ2-1; D is perhaps TRBD2 (5 bases). The germline V gene encodes CDR1 LGHNA and CDR2 YSLEER. V lost 1 base and J 1 base, leaving 11 bases between the germline ends. The CDR3 length is 16 residues. The CDR3 DNA sequence: TGCGCCAGCAGCCAAGTGGAAGGAGGATCCTACAATGAGCAGTTCTTC. It specifies CASSQVEGGSYNEQFF.

V usage is TRBV28 and J usage is TRBJ2-4; D might be TRBD2 (7 bases). V dropped 4 bases and J dropped 14 bases, with 27 bases sitting between them. The CDR3 loop spans 16 amino acids. From germline, CDR1 is MDHEN and CDR2 SYDVKM. The DNA for the CDR3 is TGTGCCAGCAGTTCGACGTCTGAGTGGGGGGGCGAAGGGGAGTACTTC. Protein: CASSSTSEWGGEGEYF.

The chain combines TRBV7-2 with TRBJ2-7; tentatively, D is TRBD1 (5 bases). V lost 1 base and J lost 3, with 16 bases in between. The germline V gene has CDR1 SGHTA and CDR2 FQGNSA. This CDR3 comprises 16 residues. CDR3 nucleotides: TGTGCCAGCAGCTTAGAAAAGGGGATCGGTGGCTACGAGCAGTACTTC. Translation: CASSLEKGIGGYEQYF.

The genes are TRBV5-1 and TRBJ1-1; the D is unclear. Germline V gives CDR1 SGHRS, CDR2 YFSETQ. V was shortened by 4 bases and J by 13 bases, with 23 bases between the two germline ends. This CDR3 has 14 amino acids. Here the CDR3 DNA reads TGCGCCAGCAGCCGGGGAGACGTCTCGGCCGAGGGTTTCTTT. Translating gives CASSRGDVSAEGFF.

This clone has just a few counts. This chain connects TRBV6-5 to TRBJ1-1; D unresolved. Trimming left V 1 base short and J 6 bases short, with 9 bases between. Per the germline V gene, CDR1 is MNHEY and CDR2 is SVGAGI. This CDR3 spans 13 amino acids. The DNA of the CDR3 is TGTGCCAGCAGTTACTTTCGGGGATCTGAAGCTTTCTTT. Residues: CASSYFRGSEAFF.

The rearrangement uses TRBV11-3 and TRBJ2-3, with D hard to call. Germline CDR1 is SGHNT and CDR2 is YENEEA. The V gene lost 4 bases and the J gene lost 4 bases, with 9 bases spanning the gap. This CDR3 spans 13 amino acids. The CDR3, as DNA: TGTGCCAGCAGCTATGAGGTCTCAGATACGCAGTATTTT. This translates into CASSYEVSDTQYF. Using reference TRBV11-3 and TRBJ2-3 for the parts outside the CDR3, the full variable domain is EAGVVQSPRYKIIEKKQPVAFWCNPISGHNTLYWYLQNLGQGPELLIRYENEEAVDDSQLPKDRFSAERLKGVDSTLKIQPAELGDSAVYLCASSYEVSDTQYFGPGTRLTVL.

This sequence joins TRBV19 and TRBJ1-5, with TRBD1 matching 8 bases. The CDR3 has 12 residues. J gave up 6 bases and V 11 bases, and 6 bases lay outside the gene matches. CDR1 and CDR2 from the germline V gene are LNHDA and SQIVND (reference sequence). The CDR3 is CAGGTGRQPQHF. The CDR3 DNA is TGTGCCGGGGGGACAGGACGTCAGCCCCAGCATTTT.

V and J are TRBV28 and TRBJ2-3; perhaps TRBD2 as D (5 bases). Deletions cut 6 bases from V and 4 bases from J, with 14 bases between. Germline CDR1 and CDR2: MDHEN and SYDVKM. The CDR3 has 14 residues. The CDR3, as DNA: TGTGCCAGCAGCCCTAGATGGACTCCAGATACGCAGTATTTT. Translated: CASSPRWTPDTQYF. The whole variable domain, remainder taken from reference TRBV28 and TRBJ2-3, is DVKVTQSSRYLVKRTGEKVFLECVQDMDHENMFWYRQDPGLGLRLIYFSYDVKMKEKGDIPEGYSVSREKKERFSLILESASTNQTSMYLCASSPRWTPDTQYFGPGTRLTVL.

This chain links TRBV7-9 with TRBJ2-2, with TRBD2 matching 8 bases. CDR3 length equals 15 residues. J gave up 8 bases and V 5 bases, and 10 bases lay outside the gene matches. Germline CDR1 and CDR2: SEHNR and FQNEAQ (reference sequence). The CDR3 bases are TGTGCCAGCAGCAGAGGGACTAGTCGTGTGGGGGAGCTGTTTTTT. As protein: CASSRGTSRVGELFF.

The V and J genes are TRBV27 and TRBJ2-6; no firm D call. With 2 bases removed from V and 4 bases from J, the gap between germline ends came to 9 bases. The CDR3 spans 15 residues. Germline V gene lookup returns CDR1 MNHEY and CDR2 SMNVEV (reference sequence). The CDR3 nucleotides are TGTGCCAGCAGTTTAAGAGTATCGGGGGCCAACGTCCTGACTTTC. Its translation is CASSLRVSGANVLTF.

This clone occurred once. The gene calls are TRBV18 and TRBJ2-5; 7 nucleotides line up with TRBD1. The junction had 10 bases not matched to a gene; V was cut back by 3 bases and J by 9 bases. The CDR3 has 14 amino acids. The germline CDR1 and CDR2 sequences are KGHSH and LQKENI. CDR3 residues: CASSPSQGPVAQYF. The CDR3 nucleotides read TGTGCCAGCTCACCCTCACAGGGGCCGGTGGCCCAGTACTTC.

This chain joins TRBV28 and TRBJ1-1, with 7 bases matching TRBD1. The CDR3 spans 14 residues. Germline V gene lookup returns CDR1 MDHEN and CDR2 SYDVKM. J lost 2 bases, V lost 8 bases, and 8 bases had no gene match. The CDR3 coding sequence is TGTGCCAGCGCGGGACAGACGACAAACACTGAAGCTTTCTTT. Protein: CASAGQTTNTEAFF.

V usage is TRBV27 and J usage is TRBJ1-4; TRBD1 matches at 8 bases. With 3 bases clipped from V and 0 bases from J, the junction kept 6 bases outside the gene matches. The V gene's germline CDR1 is MNHEY and CDR2 SMNVEV (reference sequence). The CDR3 consists of 17 residues. CDR3 nucleotide sequence: TGTGCCAGCAGTTTCCAGGGGGCCACCGCAACTAATGAAAAACTGTTTTTT. This encodes CASSFQGATATNEKLFF.